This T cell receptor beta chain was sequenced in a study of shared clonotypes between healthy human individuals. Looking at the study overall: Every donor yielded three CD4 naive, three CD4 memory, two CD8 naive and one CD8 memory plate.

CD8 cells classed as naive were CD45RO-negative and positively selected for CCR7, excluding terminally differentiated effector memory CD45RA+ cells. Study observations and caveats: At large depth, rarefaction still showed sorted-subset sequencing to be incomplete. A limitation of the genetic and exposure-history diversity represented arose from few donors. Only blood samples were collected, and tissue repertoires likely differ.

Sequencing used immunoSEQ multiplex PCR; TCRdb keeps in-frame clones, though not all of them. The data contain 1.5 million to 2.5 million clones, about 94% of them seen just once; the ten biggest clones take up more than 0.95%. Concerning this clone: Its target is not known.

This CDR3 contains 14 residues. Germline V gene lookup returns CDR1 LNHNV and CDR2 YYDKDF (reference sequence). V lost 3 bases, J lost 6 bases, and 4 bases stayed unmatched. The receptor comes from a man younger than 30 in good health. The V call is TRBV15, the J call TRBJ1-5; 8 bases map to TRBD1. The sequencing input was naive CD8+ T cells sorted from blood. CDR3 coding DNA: TGTGCCACCAGCAGCCGGACAGGGTTTCAGCCCCAGCATTTT. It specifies CATSSRTGFQPQHF.